Below, 15 T cell receptor beta chains from the same sample are listed, as sequenced in a study of radiation and T cells in renal cell carcinoma (dated by TCRdb to about 2020). The sample's time point label, in plain terms: baseline pretreatment blood. The treatment or condition tag for this specimen amounts to: 15 Gy SBRT to primary tumor, nephrectomy 4 weeks later. The library was generated by the immunoSEQ multiplex PCR assay. The immuneACCESS repertoire file appears here via TCRdb, limited to in-frame rearrangements. These files lack a portion of the clones; in checked studies, under half of the deficit traces to unresolved V genes, and the cause of the others is not known. Present in this sample are 130,000 to 150,000 clones, 88% of which were seen just once. Clones ranked in the top ten supply about 11% of the sample. The material sequenced was blood, taken from a patient whose treatment included radiotherapy and nephrectomy. The receptors come from a woman between 50 and 59 years old with renal cell carcinoma.

This clone was seen just once. The chain is built from TRBV19 and TRBJ1-6, with D hard to call. The germline V gene encodes CDR1 LNHDA and CDR2 SQIVND (reference sequence). Trimming pared 7 bases from V and 2 bases from J, leaving 12 bases between. The CDR3 spans 15 residues. Written as DNA, the CDR3 is TGTGCCAGTAAGGTAGGAGAGGCCTATAATTCACCCCTCCACTTT. Residues: CASKVGEAYNSPLHF.

V gene TRBV5-4 combines with J gene TRBJ2-1; D not certain. The germline V gene has CDR1 SGHNT and CDR2 YYREEE (reference sequence). The length of the CDR3 is 11 residues. V was trimmed by 4 bases and J by 7 bases, leaving 6 bases between them. The CDR3 sequence is CASSSRNEQFF. The CDR3 nucleotides are TGTGCCAGCAGCAGCCGTAATGAGCAGTTCTTC. Variable domain in full (rest from reference TRBV5-4 and TRBJ2-1): ETGVTQSPTHLIKTRGQQVTLRCSSQSGHNTVSWYQQALGQGPQFIFQYYREEENGRGNFPPRFSGLQFPNYSSELNVNALELDDSALYLCASSSRNEQFFGPGTRLTVL.

The chain employs TRBV5-6 and TRBJ2-6; D uncertain. The CDR3 runs 15 residues. V gave up 2 bases and J gave up 0 bases, with 6 bases separating them. Germline loops: CDR1 SGHDT, CDR2 YYEEEE. The CDR3 DNA sequence: TGTGCCAGCAGCTTTAGGGTCTCTGGGGCCAACGTCCTGACTTTC. Protein product: CASSFRVSGANVLTF.

The chain recombines TRBV9 with TRBJ2-1; D is ambiguous. The V gene's germline CDR1 is SGDLS and CDR2 YYNGEE. V dropped 0 bases and J dropped 8 bases, with 9 bases sitting between them. CDR3 length: 13 amino acids. DNA of the CDR3: TGTGCCAGCAGCGTAGATTCTAGGGATGAGCAGTTCTTC. Its translation: CASSVDSRDEQFF.

The rearrangement joins TRBV5-1 to TRBJ1-5; D gene unclear. Germline V gene sequence: CDR1 SGHRS, CDR2 YFSETQ. The germline V and J ends were trimmed by 2 bases and 0 bases, with 18 bases remaining between them. The CDR3 extends over 18 amino acids. The CDR3 sequence is CASSFTPLGELSNQPQHF. As DNA, the CDR3 is TGCGCCAGCAGCTTTACACCTCTCGGAGAACTTAGCAATCAGCCCCAGCATTTT.

V and J are TRBV5-1 and TRBJ1-3; the D is unclear. Germline CDR1 SGHRS, CDR2 YFSETQ. The CDR3 has 17 residues. V was clipped by 0 bases and J by 0 bases, with 13 bases between them. The CDR3 reads CASSLASGGLSGNTIYF. The CDR3 DNA reads as TGCGCCAGCAGCTTGGCCTCGGGAGGGCTCTCTGGAAACACCATATATTTT.

The gene calls are TRBV19 and TRBJ1-2; maybe TRBD1 (5 bases). CDR1 is LNHDA, CDR2 SQIVND, per germline (reference sequence). V dropped 4 bases and J dropped 2 bases, with 11 bases sitting between them. There are 14 residues in the CDR3. CDR3 nucleotides: TGTGCCAGTAGTACGCCCCGGGACAACTATGGCTACACCTTC. This translates into CASSTPRDNYGYTF.

The chain uses TRBV30 and TRBJ2-7, with 9 bases matching TRBD1. The CDR3 extends over 13 amino acids. J gave up 3 bases and V 4 bases, and 4 bases lay outside the gene matches. Looked up from germline, CDR1 is GTSNPN and CDR2 is SVGIG (reference sequence). The CDR3 region has the DNA TGTGCCTGGACCGAGACAGGGGGCTACGAGCAGTACTTC. Translating gives CAWTETGGYEQYF. Full variable domain (rest looked up from reference TRBV30 and TRBJ2-7): SQTIHQWPATLVQPVGSPLSLECTVEGTSNPNLYWYRQAAGRGLQLLFYSVGIGQISSEVPQNLSASRPQDRQFILSSKKLLLSDSGFYLCAWTETGGYEQYFGPGTRLTVT.

As DNA, the CDR3 is TGTGCCATCAGTGAGTCGGGGTCGGGGGATGGCTACACCTTC. Its protein is CAISESGSGDGYTF. This chain joins TRBV10-3 and TRBJ1-2, with a possible D match to TRBD1 (5 bases). The V end lost 0 bases, the J end lost 6 bases, and 11 bases lay between the germline ends. This CDR3 has 14 residues. Germline CDR1 is ENHRY and CDR2 is SYGVKD.

This chain uses TRBV4-3 with TRBJ2-3; D remains unclear. CDR1 is LGHNA, CDR2 YSLEER, per germline. The CDR3 consists of 13 residues. Trimming cost V 2 bases and J 2 bases, with 5 bases left between them. The DNA of the CDR3 is TGCGCCAGCAGCCAACTGATCACAGATACGCAGTATTTT. Encoded protein: CASSQLITDTQYF.

This clone has a handful of counts. The chain joins TRBV2 to TRBJ2-7; TRBD2 matches at 8 bases. This CDR3 contains 13 residues. CDR1 and CDR2 (germline): SNHLY, FYNNEI. V trimming: 6 bases; J trimming: 4 bases; junction bases outside the gene matches: 5. The DNA of the CDR3 is TGTGCCAGCAGCGGACTAGCAACGTACGAGCAGTACTTC. This sequence encodes CASSGLATYEQYF.

This chain uses TRBV6-6 with TRBJ2-5; D not certain. Germline CDR1 MNHNY, CDR2 SVGAGI (reference sequence). The CDR3 has 11 residues. The DNA of the CDR3 is TGTGCTTGTACATACCAAGAGACCCAGTACTTC. Translation gives CACTYQETQYF.

Points on this clone: The DNA is omitted, as the CDR3 cannot be located on it reliably, and the CDR3 follows TCRdb's listing. The chain couples TRBV21-1 to TRBJ1-5; TRBD1, as called in the table, went unchecked against the DNA. TRBV21-1 constitutes a pseudogene. The CDR3 spans 15 amino acids, including both terminal residues. CDR3 in amino acids: CASSKVGTGNQPQHF.

This chain connects TRBV7-9 to TRBJ1-4, with TRBD1 identical over 9 bases. After removal of 4 bases from V and 5 bases from J, the junction contained 8 bases not matched to a gene. CDR1 and CDR2 from the germline V gene are SEHNR and FQNEAQ (reference sequence). The CDR3 extends over 16 amino acids. The CDR3: CASSYTTGTGNEKLFF. The CDR3, as DNA: TGTGCCAGCAGCTACACCACCGGGACAGGGAATGAAAAACTGTTTTTT.

V gene TRBV5-1 combines with J gene TRBJ2-1, with a possible D match to TRBD1 (6 bases). Germline CDR1 reads SGHRS; CDR2 reads YFSETQ. Trimming stripped 0 bases from V and 4 bases from J, with 14 bases between. The CDR3 sequence is 16 residues long. CDR3 protein: CASSLASGDGYNEQFF. DNA for the CDR3: TGCGCCAGCAGCTTGGCCTCAGGGGACGGATACAATGAGCAGTTCTTC. Supplemented by reference TRBV5-1 and TRBJ2-1, the full variable domain reads KAGVTQTPRYLIKTRGQQVTLSCSPISGHRSVSWYQQTPGQGLQFLFEYFSETQRNKGNFPGRFSGRQFSNSRSEMNVSTLELGDSALYLCASSLASGDGYNEQFFGPGTRLTVL.